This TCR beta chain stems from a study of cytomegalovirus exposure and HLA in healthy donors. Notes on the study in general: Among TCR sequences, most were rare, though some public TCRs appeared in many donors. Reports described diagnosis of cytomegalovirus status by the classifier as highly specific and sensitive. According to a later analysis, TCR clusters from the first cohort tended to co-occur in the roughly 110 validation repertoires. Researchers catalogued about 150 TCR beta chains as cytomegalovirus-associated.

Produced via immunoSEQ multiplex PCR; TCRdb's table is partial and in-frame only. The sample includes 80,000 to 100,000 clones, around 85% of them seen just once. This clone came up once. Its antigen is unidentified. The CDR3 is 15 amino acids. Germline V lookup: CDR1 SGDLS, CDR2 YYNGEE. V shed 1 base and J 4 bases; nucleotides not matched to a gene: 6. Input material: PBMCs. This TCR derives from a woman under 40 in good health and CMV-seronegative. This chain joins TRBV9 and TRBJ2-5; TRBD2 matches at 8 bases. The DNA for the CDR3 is TGTGCCAGCAGCGTATGGAGCGGGAGACCAGAGACCCAGTACTTC. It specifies CASSVWSGRPETQYF.